Presented here are 2 T cell receptor beta chains from one specimen sequenced in a study of cytomegalovirus exposure and HLA in healthy donors. The PCR was carried out with 60 Vbeta primers and 13 Jbeta primers. Profiled with immunoSEQ multiplex PCR; TCRdb holds only in-frame clones, not every one. The sample carries around 150,000 clones, about 81% recorded once. Sequencing was carried out using PBMCs. The origin of the receptors is a woman in her forties or fifties in good health and CMV-seropositive.

The chain joins TRBV29-1 to TRBJ2-7; 10 positions match TRBD1. CDR1 and CDR2 (germline): SQVTM, ANQGSEA. Germline trimming cut 4 bases from V and 3 bases from J; bases unmatched to any gene: 9. This CDR3 region has 15 residues. The CDR3 sequence is CSVGGQGLYDYEQYF. The CDR3 nucleotides read TGCAGCGTTGGGGGACAGGGGTTGTACGACTACGAGCAGTACTTC.

J is TRBJ2-3 and V is TRBV4-1; weak D call: TRBD2 (5 bases). The CDR3 spans 16 residues. V dropped 1 base and J dropped 4 bases, with 15 bases sitting between them. Germline V gives CDR1 MGHRA, CDR2 YSYEKL. CDR3 sequence reads: CASSQGAASFADTQYF. CDR3 DNA sequence: TGCGCCAGCAGCCAAGGGGCGGCTAGCTTTGCAGATACGCAGTATTTT.